These T cell receptor beta chains were read from a single sample in a study of T cell responses to AZD1222 COVID-19 vaccine. Profiling relied on immunoSEQ multiplex PCR, and the TCRdb table lists in-frame clones only, not all of them. The table includes 90,000 to 110,000 clones, approximately 88% detected once. The source material was peripheral blood, sampled on day 0 of MenACWY control vaccination. These receptors were taken from an adult in good health. Each CDR3 is given with its conserved first and last residue. A D gene is named only where the DNA matches it firmly. Not every row has a clone size; where given, it reads once, few, many or a size class.

DNA: TGTGCCAGCAGGGGGACAGGGCACACCGGGGAGCTGTTTTTT; CDR3: CASRGTGHTGELFF; V: TRBV2; J: TRBJ2-2; D: TRBD1; size: NA; length: 14
DNA: TGTGCCAGCAGTTTGGTAGTGGGCTCTGGGGCCAACGTCCTGACTTTC; CDR3: CASSLVVGSGANVLTF; V: TRBV6-2/TRBV6-3; J: TRBJ2-6; D: NA; size: few; length: 16
DNA: TGTGCCAGCAGCTTAAACATAAACTATGGCTACACCTTC; CDR3: CASSLNINYGYTF; V: TRBV7-2; J: TRBJ1-2; D: NA; size: NA; length: 13
DNA: TGTGCCAGCTCACCACCTGGAGGGTTTGGGGGCTACACCTTC; CDR3: CASSPPGGFGGYTF; V: TRBV18; J: TRBJ1-2; D: NA; size: NA; length: 14
DNA: TGTGCCACCGGCCAAGGGGAGCAGTACTTC; CDR3: CATGQGEQYF; V: TRBV15; J: TRBJ2-7; D: NA; size: NA; length: 10
DNA: TGTGCCAGCAGCCACGACAGCGGTGTAGCTTTCTTT; CDR3: CASSHDSGVAFF; V: TRBV7-8; J: TRBJ1-1; D: NA; size: NA; length: 12
DNA: TGCGCCAGCAGCCAAGGCCCGGCAGGGGCATACAATGAGCAGTTCTTC; CDR3: CASSQGPAGAYNEQFF; V: TRBV4-1; J: TRBJ2-1; D: NA; size: NA; length: 16
DNA: TGTGCCAGCAGCGTAGCTGGAAATCAGCCCCAGCATTTT; CDR3: CASSVAGNQPQHF; V: TRBV9; J: TRBJ1-5; D: NA; size: NA; length: 13
DNA: TGTGCCATCAGTGAGTCGAATGATCAGCCCCAGCATTTT; CDR3: CAISESNDQPQHF; V: TRBV10-3; J: TRBJ1-5; D: NA; size: NA; length: 13
DNA: TGTGCCAGCTCACTTCGTTTATATTCGGAAAGTCCCAATCAGCCCCAGCATTTT; CDR3: CASSLRLYSESPNQPQHF; V: TRBV18; J: TRBJ1-5; D: NA; size: NA; length: 18
DNA: TGTGCCACCAGTGATCCGGACAGGGAGCCATCTGGGGCCAACGTCCTGACTTTC; CDR3: CATSDPDREPSGANVLTF; V: TRBV24-1; J: TRBJ2-6; D: TRBD1; size: NA; length: 18
DNA: TGTGCCAGCACCCAGGGGGTAGCGGGGGGGCAAGGACTTTCCAATGAGCAGTTCTTC; CDR3: CASTQGVAGGQGLSNEQFF; V: TRBV7-2; J: TRBJ2-1; D: TRBD2; size: NA; length: 19
DNA: TGTGCCAGCAGCCAAGATCTAGCGGGGGGGCGCTTTGAGCAGTTCTTC; CDR3: CASSQDLAGGRFEQFF; V: TRBV14; J: TRBJ2-1; D: TRBD2; size: NA; length: 16
DNA: TGTGCCAGCAGCACTGGGCTAGGCACAGATACGCAGTATTTT; CDR3: CASSTGLGTDTQYF; V: TRBV7-9; J: TRBJ2-3; D: NA; size: NA; length: 14
DNA: TGTGCCAGCAGCCTAGGGACAGGGTCCAACTATGGCTACACCTTC; CDR3: CASSLGTGSNYGYTF; V: TRBV9; J: TRBJ1-2; D: TRBD1; size: NA; length: 15